A selection of T cell receptor beta chains follows, all from one sample in a study of blood T cell repertoires in COVID-19. The assay was immunoSEQ multiplex PCR, and TCRdb's table has in-frame clones only and misses some. This repertoire shows 40,000 to 55,000 clones, roughly 90% found once; its top ten account for about 10%. The sequenced sample consisted of peripheral blood. The receptors were gathered from a woman over 75 with acute or convalescent COVID-19. CDR3s include the opening cysteine and the closing phenylalanine or tryptophan. Each record gives: D gene, clone size, J gene, CDR3 length, V gene, CDR3 DNA, CDR3 protein. D genes are given only for firm matches. The size field is filled for only some rows; it gives once, few, many or a size class.

D gene: -; clone size: -; J gene: TRBJ1-6; CDR3 length: 13; V gene: TRBV6-1; CDR3 DNA: TGTGCCAGCAGTGACCTACCTAGTTCACCCCTCCACTTT; CDR3 protein: CASSDLPSSPLHF
D gene: -; clone size: -; J gene: TRBJ2-7; CDR3 length: 13; V gene: TRBV12-3/TRBV12-4; CDR3 DNA: TGTGCCAGCAGTTTTTTTCCTCCGGGGGAGCAGTACTTC; CDR3 protein: CASSFFPPGEQYF
D gene: -; clone size: -; J gene: TRBJ2-6; CDR3 length: 15; V gene: TRBV28; CDR3 DNA: TGTGCCACCAACAGGGCTAACCCTGGGGCCAACGTCCTGACTTTC; CDR3 protein: CATNRANPGANVLTF
D gene: -; clone size: -; J gene: TRBJ2-2; CDR3 length: 14; V gene: TRBV5-4; CDR3 DNA: TGTGCCAGCAGCTTGACAGGGCAGACCGGGGAGCTGTTTTTT; CDR3 protein: CASSLTGQTGELFF
D gene: TRBD2; clone size: -; J gene: TRBJ2-1; CDR3 length: 16; V gene: TRBV7-9; CDR3 DNA: TGTGCCAGCAGTAAAACAATGGGACTAGCGGGAGTTGAGCAGTTCTTC; CDR3 protein: CASSKTMGLAGVEQFF
D gene: -; clone size: -; J gene: TRBJ2-1; CDR3 length: 16; V gene: TRBV3-1/TRBV3-2; CDR3 DNA: TGTGCCAGCAGCCACCCCGGGACTCGCTCCTACAATGAGCAGTTCTTC; CDR3 protein: CASSHPGTRSYNEQFF
D gene: TRBD2; clone size: -; J gene: TRBJ2-2; CDR3 length: 16; V gene: TRBV7-2; CDR3 DNA: TGTGCCAGCAGCTTATCCGGTAGCGGGAGGGCCGGGGAGCTGTTTTTT; CDR3 protein: CASSLSGSGRAGELFF
D gene: -; clone size: -; J gene: TRBJ1-2; CDR3 length: 15; V gene: TRBV29-1; CDR3 DNA: TGCAGCGTTCGAACAGGTACCAGCCTCGGGTATGGCTACACCTTC; CDR3 protein: CSVRTGTSLGYGYTF
D gene: -; clone size: -; J gene: TRBJ1-3; CDR3 length: 16; V gene: TRBV21-1; CDR3 DNA: TGTGCCAGCAGCATTCACAGGGGCCTAGCTGGAAACACCATATATTTT; CDR3 protein: CASSIHRGLAGNTIYF
D gene: -; clone size: -; J gene: TRBJ2-1; CDR3 length: 15; V gene: TRBV2; CDR3 DNA: TGTGCCACCAGAGGACGCTGGGGCAGCTACAATGAGCAGTTCTTC; CDR3 protein: CATRGRWGSYNEQFF
D gene: TRBD1; clone size: -; J gene: TRBJ1-2; CDR3 length: 13; V gene: TRBV6-5; CDR3 DNA: TGTGCCAGCAGCTTGACAGGGGCTTTTGGCTACACCTTC; CDR3 protein: CASSLTGAFGYTF
D gene: TRBD1; clone size: -; J gene: TRBJ1-4; CDR3 length: 13; V gene: TRBV19; CDR3 DNA: TGTGCCAGTGGGGACAGGCTTAATGAAAAACTGTTTTTT; CDR3 protein: CASGDRLNEKLFF
D gene: -; clone size: -; J gene: TRBJ1-3; CDR3 length: 12; V gene: TRBV10-3; CDR3 DNA: TGTGCCATCAGTGACGCGGGAAACACCATATATTTT; CDR3 protein: CAISDAGNTIYF
D gene: -; clone size: -; J gene: TRBJ2-7; CDR3 length: 15; V gene: TRBV7-6; CDR3 DNA: TGTGCCAGCAGCCCCCCTGGGCAGGGCTGGTACGAGCAGTACTTC; CDR3 protein: CASSPPGQGWYEQYF
D gene: TRBD1; clone size: -; J gene: TRBJ1-5; CDR3 length: 15; V gene: TRBV30; CDR3 DNA: TGTGCCTGGAGTGGACGGGACAGATACAATCAGCCCCAGCATTTT; CDR3 protein: CAWSGRDRYNQPQHF
D gene: TRBD2; clone size: -; J gene: TRBJ2-3; CDR3 length: 16; V gene: TRBV18; CDR3 DNA: TGTGCCAGCTCACCACCTAGCGGGAGCCGATCGGATACGCAGTATTTT; CDR3 protein: CASSPPSGSRSDTQYF
D gene: -; clone size: -; J gene: TRBJ1-6; CDR3 length: 14; V gene: TRBV27; CDR3 DNA: TGTGCCAGCAACCTGGGAGGTTATAATTCACCCCTCCACTTT; CDR3 protein: CASNLGGYNSPLHF
D gene: TRBD1; clone size: -; J gene: TRBJ2-7; CDR3 length: 15; V gene: TRBV11-2; CDR3 DNA: TGTGCCAGCAGCGGCTCAGGACAGGGATCCTACGAGCAGTACTTC; CDR3 protein: CASSGSGQGSYEQYF
D gene: -; clone size: -; J gene: TRBJ2-5; CDR3 length: 13; V gene: TRBV5-4; CDR3 DNA: TGTGCCAGCAGCTCTAGCCTGGGCGAGACCCAGTACTTC; CDR3 protein: CASSSSLGETQYF
D gene: TRBD2; clone size: few; J gene: TRBJ2-1; CDR3 length: 19; V gene: TRBV7-2; CDR3 DNA: TGTGCCAGCAGCTTAAGAGAAGGTAGCGGGAGATTGGGCTACAATGAGCAGTTCTTC; CDR3 protein: CASSLREGSGRLGYNEQFF
D gene: TRBD2; clone size: -; J gene: TRBJ2-7; CDR3 length: 14; V gene: TRBV10-3; CDR3 DNA: TGTGCCATCAGTGAGTCGACTAGCGGATCCGAGCAGTACTTC; CDR3 protein: CAISESTSGSEQYF
D gene: -; clone size: -; J gene: TRBJ1-1; CDR3 length: 13; V gene: TRBV29-1; CDR3 DNA: TGCAGCTTAACTGCGGGGCTTACAACTGAAGCTTTCTTT; CDR3 protein: CSLTAGLTTEAFF
D gene: -; clone size: -; J gene: TRBJ2-1; CDR3 length: 18; V gene: TRBV19; CDR3 DNA: TGTGCCAGTAGTAGACAGTGGAGGACGGGACTCGAAACCAATGAGCAGTTCTTC; CDR3 protein: CASSRQWRTGLETNEQFF
D gene: -; clone size: -; J gene: TRBJ1-1; CDR3 length: 14; V gene: TRBV11-3; CDR3 DNA: TGTGCCAGCAGCGCGGGGGGAAGGAACACTGAAGCTTTCTTT; CDR3 protein: CASSAGGRNTEAFF
D gene: TRBD2; clone size: once; J gene: TRBJ2-5; CDR3 length: 14; V gene: TRBV5-4; CDR3 DNA: TGTGCCAGCAGTTCCGGGACTAGGAAAGAGACCCAGTACTTC; CDR3 protein: CASSSGTRKETQYF
D gene: TRBD1; clone size: -; J gene: TRBJ1-5; CDR3 length: 17; V gene: TRBV18; CDR3 DNA: TGTGCCAGCTCACCGCTTCATACAGGGGGAGACGATCAGCCCCAGCATTTT; CDR3 protein: CASSPLHTGGDDQPQHF
D gene: TRBD2; clone size: -; J gene: TRBJ2-3; CDR3 length: 15; V gene: TRBV2; CDR3 DNA: TGTGCCAGCAGGCCAAGGCTAGCGGGCACAGATACGCAGTATTTT; CDR3 protein: CASRPRLAGTDTQYF
D gene: -; clone size: -; J gene: TRBJ2-3; CDR3 length: 15; V gene: TRBV9; CDR3 DNA: TGTGCCAGCAGCGCCGGGACTCAGGGTACAGATACGCAGTATTTT; CDR3 protein: CASSAGTQGTDTQYF
D gene: TRBD1; clone size: -; J gene: TRBJ1-1; CDR3 length: 14; V gene: TRBV14; CDR3 DNA: TGTGCCAGCAGCGCCGACAGGGGGCTTACTGAAGCTTTCTTT; CDR3 protein: CASSADRGLTEAFF
D gene: -; clone size: once; J gene: TRBJ1-3; CDR3 length: 20; V gene: TRBV3-1/TRBV3-2; CDR3 DNA: TGTGCCAGCAGCCAAGTCTCTGAGGGTTGGTCAAGTAAGACTGGAAACACCATATATTTT; CDR3 protein: CASSQVSEGWSSKTGNTIYF
D gene: -; clone size: -; J gene: TRBJ1-6; CDR3 length: 15; V gene: TRBV30; CDR3 DNA: TGTGCCTGGAGTGTACAAGGGGGTTTGGATTCACCCCTCCACTTT; CDR3 protein: CAWSVQGGLDSPLHF
D gene: -; clone size: once; J gene: TRBJ1-1; CDR3 length: 15; V gene: TRBV19; CDR3 DNA: TGTGCCAGTAGTATACGGGCGGGCACCATCTTTGAAGCTTTCTTT; CDR3 protein: CASSIRAGTIFEAFF
D gene: TRBD2; clone size: -; J gene: TRBJ2-7; CDR3 length: 17; V gene: TRBV12-5; CDR3 DNA: TGTGCTAGTGGTTTGGTAGGTCTCGGGAGGGTAGTCTACGAGCAGTACTTC; CDR3 protein: CASGLVGLGRVVYEQYF
D gene: -; clone size: -; J gene: TRBJ2-5; CDR3 length: 13; V gene: TRBV5-5; CDR3 DNA: TGTGCCAGCAGCTTGGTATGGGGCGAGACCCAGTACTTC; CDR3 protein: CASSLVWGETQYF
D gene: TRBD1; clone size: -; J gene: TRBJ2-7; CDR3 length: 16; V gene: TRBV5-4; CDR3 DNA: TGTGCCAGCAGCTCCGGACAGGGGACTTACCTGACTGAGCAGTACTTC; CDR3 protein: CASSSGQGTYLTEQYF
D gene: -; clone size: -; J gene: TRBJ1-4; CDR3 length: 15; V gene: TRBV4-2; CDR3 DNA: TGTGCCAGCAGCCAAGAATGGGGAGGTGGTAAAAAACTGTTTTTT; CDR3 protein: CASSQEWGGGKKLFF
D gene: -; clone size: -; J gene: TRBJ2-2; CDR3 length: 13; V gene: TRBV5-1; CDR3 DNA: TGCGCCAGCAGCTTGCGAACTACCGGGGAGCTGTTTTTT; CDR3 protein: CASSLRTTGELFF
D gene: -; clone size: -; J gene: TRBJ1-5; CDR3 length: 12; V gene: TRBV27; CDR3 DNA: TGTGCCAGCGCGGGGGAAGGTCAGCCCCAGCATTTT; CDR3 protein: CASAGEGQPQHF
D gene: -; clone size: -; J gene: TRBJ1-1; CDR3 length: 12; V gene: TRBV6-2/TRBV6-3; CDR3 DNA: TGTGCCAGCAGTTACATACAGGGTGAAGCTTTCTTT; CDR3 protein: CASSYIQGEAFF
D gene: TRBD1; clone size: -; J gene: TRBJ2-7; CDR3 length: 21; V gene: TRBV3-1/TRBV3-2; CDR3 DNA: TGTGCCAGCAGCCACAAATTTCCCGGGACAGGGGTTAGTAGAATGGTTTACGAGCAGTACTTC; CDR3 protein: CASSHKFPGTGVSRMVYEQYF
D gene: TRBD2; clone size: -; J gene: TRBJ2-2; CDR3 length: 16; V gene: TRBV6-2/TRBV6-3; CDR3 DNA: TGTGCCAGCAGCTGGACTAGCGGGCTGAACACCGGGGAGCTGTTTTTT; CDR3 protein: CASSWTSGLNTGELFF
D gene: -; clone size: few; J gene: TRBJ2-2; CDR3 length: 16; V gene: TRBV15; CDR3 DNA: TGTGCCACCAGCAGAGAGGGCCGGGGGGCCACCGGGGAGCTGTTTTTT; CDR3 protein: CATSREGRGATGELFF
D gene: TRBD1; clone size: -; J gene: TRBJ1-5; CDR3 length: 14; V gene: TRBV30; CDR3 DNA: TGTGCCTGGGGTTGGACAGGGATCAATCAGCCCCAGCATTTT; CDR3 protein: CAWGWTGINQPQHF
D gene: TRBD2; clone size: -; J gene: TRBJ2-1; CDR3 length: 16; V gene: TRBV7-2; CDR3 DNA: TGTGCCAGCAGCCAAACCGGGACTAGGCGCTACAATGAGCAGTTCTTC; CDR3 protein: CASSQTGTRRYNEQFF
D gene: TRBD1; clone size: once; J gene: TRBJ2-5; CDR3 length: 13; V gene: TRBV2; CDR3 DNA: TGTGCCAGCAGTGGACAGGGTCAAGAGACCCAGTACTTC; CDR3 protein: CASSGQGQETQYF
D gene: -; clone size: -; J gene: TRBJ2-7; CDR3 length: 15; V gene: TRBV5-1; CDR3 DNA: TGCGCCAGCAGCCTCGCGGCGGGCTACTCCTACGAGCAGTACTTC; CDR3 protein: CASSLAAGYSYEQYF
D gene: -; clone size: -; J gene: TRBJ1-2; CDR3 length: 12; V gene: TRBV6-2/TRBV6-3; CDR3 DNA: TGTGCCAGCAGTATACAGCGGGAGGGCTACACCTTC; CDR3 protein: CASSIQREGYTF
D gene: TRBD2; clone size: -; J gene: TRBJ2-2; CDR3 length: 16; V gene: TRBV5-1; CDR3 DNA: TGCGCCAGCAGCCCCCGGACTAGCCAAGTTCCCGGGGAGCTGTTTTTT; CDR3 protein: CASSPRTSQVPGELFF
D gene: -; clone size: -; J gene: TRBJ1-1; CDR3 length: 14; V gene: TRBV5-1; CDR3 DNA: TGCGCCAGCAGCCCAGTTACGGGGAACACTGAAGCTTTCTTT; CDR3 protein: CASSPVTGNTEAFF
D gene: -; clone size: -; J gene: TRBJ1-5; CDR3 length: 14; V gene: TRBV5-1; CDR3 DNA: TGCGCCAGCAGCCCCGGACAGAGCAATCAGCCCCAGCATTTT; CDR3 protein: CASSPGQSNQPQHF
D gene: -; clone size: -; J gene: TRBJ1-1; CDR3 length: 14; V gene: TRBV19; CDR3 DNA: TGTGCCAGTAAGTACGTGGGGCAGAACACTGAAGCTTTCTTT; CDR3 protein: CASKYVGQNTEAFF
D gene: -; clone size: once; J gene: TRBJ2-3; CDR3 length: 15; V gene: TRBV5-1; CDR3 DNA: TGCGCCAGCAGCTTGGCCGGGCAGGGTAGAAATACGCAGTATTTT; CDR3 protein: CASSLAGQGRNTQYF
D gene: TRBD2; clone size: -; J gene: TRBJ2-2; CDR3 length: 18; V gene: TRBV27; CDR3 DNA: TGTGCCAGCAGTCCCCCCCCCAGCGGGAGGGAGGGTGCCGGGGAGCTGTTTTTT; CDR3 protein: CASSPPPSGREGAGELFF
D gene: TRBD1; clone size: -; J gene: TRBJ2-7; CDR3 length: 15; V gene: TRBV5-1; CDR3 DNA: TGCGCCAGCAGCTTGGTTGGGACAGGGACCTACGAGCAGTACTTC; CDR3 protein: CASSLVGTGTYEQYF
D gene: TRBD1; clone size: -; J gene: TRBJ1-5; CDR3 length: 16; V gene: TRBV18; CDR3 DNA: TGTGCCAGCCCCCAGCCGACAGGGGGTTTGGATCAGCCCCAGCATTTT; CDR3 protein: CASPQPTGGLDQPQHF
D gene: TRBD1; clone size: -; J gene: TRBJ2-7; CDR3 length: 13; V gene: TRBV2; CDR3 DNA: TGTGCCAGCAGCGGACCGACAGGGGGCGAGCAGTACTTC; CDR3 protein: CASSGPTGGEQYF
D gene: TRBD2; clone size: -; J gene: TRBJ2-7; CDR3 length: 14; V gene: TRBV27; CDR3 DNA: TGTGCCAGCATGCGGACTAGCGGGATCTACGAGCAGTACTTC; CDR3 protein: CASMRTSGIYEQYF